The TCR beta chain described here comes from a study of T cells after somatic rescue of genetic block. TCRdb keeps only in-frame clones here, not all; method: immunoSEQ multiplex PCR. The table shows 68,000 or so clones, with 80% to 95% occurring only once. J lost 10 bases, V lost 5 bases, and 7 bases had no gene match. Germline V lookup: CDR1 MRHNA, CDR2 SNTAGT. The CDR3 covers 15 residues. The genes are TRBV6-4 and TRBJ2-1, with 14 bases aligning to TRBD2. The sequenced sample consisted of peripheral blood mononuclear cells (PBMCs). The sequence came from a middle-aged man. The CDR3 bases are TGTGCCAGCAGTACGGGACTAGCGGGAGCGGGCGAGCAGTTCTTC. Its protein is CASSTGLAGAGEQFF.